This entry is about one TCR beta chain. What it recognizes is unknown. These data originate in a study of cytomegalovirus exposure and HLA in healthy donors. The wider study: In an early release, HLA-typed donors contributed 77 million or so unique TCR sequences. The study, taken as a whole, reports: Cytomegalovirus-associated status was assigned to fewer than 200 TCR beta chains.

Vbeta (60) and Jbeta (13) primers were used in the PCR. Source study methods: Later reanalysis found tens of millions of unique TCR beta chains, 9 million to 12 million of them shared. The protocol was immunoSEQ multiplex PCR, while the TCRdb copy is restricted to in-frame clones and leaves out a portion. For V, J and clone size, that table is used; D and trimming come from the DNA. There are roughly 140,000 clones in the sample, with 2% to 3% held by the top ten. This sequence originates from a man aged 35-49 years in good health and CMV-seronegative. Sequencing was done on a sample of PBMCs.

The CDR3 loop reads CAVRGLNYEQYF. CDR3 DNA sequence: TGTGCCGTGAGGGGACTGAATTACGAGCAGTACTTC. The chain couples TRBV6-5 to TRBJ2-7, with D maybe TRBD2 (6 bases). Trimming pared 11 bases from V and 4 bases from J, leaving 15 bases between. Germline V gene data show CDR1 as MNHEY and CDR2 as SVGAGI. This CDR3 has 12 residues.